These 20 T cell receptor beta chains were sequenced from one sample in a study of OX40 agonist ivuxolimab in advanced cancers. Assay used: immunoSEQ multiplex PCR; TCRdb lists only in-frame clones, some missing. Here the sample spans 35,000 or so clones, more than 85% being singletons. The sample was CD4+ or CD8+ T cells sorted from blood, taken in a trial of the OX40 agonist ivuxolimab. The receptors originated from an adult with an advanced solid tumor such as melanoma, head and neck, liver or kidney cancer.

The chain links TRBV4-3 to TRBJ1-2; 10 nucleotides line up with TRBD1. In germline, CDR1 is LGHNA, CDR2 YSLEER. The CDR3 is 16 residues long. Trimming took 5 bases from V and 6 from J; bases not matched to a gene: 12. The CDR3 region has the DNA TGCGCCAGCAGCTTTCTTACTCCCGGGACAGGGGATGGCTACACCTTC. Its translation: CASSFLTPGTGDGYTF.

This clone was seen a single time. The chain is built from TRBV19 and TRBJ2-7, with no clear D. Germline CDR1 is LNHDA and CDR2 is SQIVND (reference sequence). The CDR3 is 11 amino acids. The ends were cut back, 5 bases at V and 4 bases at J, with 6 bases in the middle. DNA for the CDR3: TGTGCCAGTAGTTTCGGTTACGAGCAGTACTTC. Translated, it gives CASSFGYEQYF.

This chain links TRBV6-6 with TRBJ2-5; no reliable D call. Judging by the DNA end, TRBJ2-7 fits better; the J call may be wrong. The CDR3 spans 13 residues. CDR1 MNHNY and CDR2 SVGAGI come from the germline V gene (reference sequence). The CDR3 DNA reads TGTGCCAGCAGGCAAAGGATAGATTCCGAGCAGTACTTC. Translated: CASRQRIDSEQYF.

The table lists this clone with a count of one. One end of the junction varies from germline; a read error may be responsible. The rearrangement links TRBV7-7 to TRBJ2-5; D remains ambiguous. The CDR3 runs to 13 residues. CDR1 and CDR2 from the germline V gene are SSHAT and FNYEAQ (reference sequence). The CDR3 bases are TGTGCTAGCAGCTTAGACGAAGAAGAGACCCAGTACTTC. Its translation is CASSLDEEETQYF.

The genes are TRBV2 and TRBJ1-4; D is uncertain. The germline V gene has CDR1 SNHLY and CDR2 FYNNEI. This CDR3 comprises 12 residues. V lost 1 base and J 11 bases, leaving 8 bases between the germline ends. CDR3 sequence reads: CASSEGFGKLFF. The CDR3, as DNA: TGTGCCAGCAGTGAAGGATTTGGGAAACTGTTTTTT. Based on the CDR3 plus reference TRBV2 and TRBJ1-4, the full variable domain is EPEVTQTPSHQVTQMGQEVILRCVPISNHLYFYWYRQILGQKVEFLVSFYNNEISEKSEIFDDQFSVERPDGSNFTLKIRSTKLEDSAMYFCASSEGFGKLFFGSGTQLSVL.

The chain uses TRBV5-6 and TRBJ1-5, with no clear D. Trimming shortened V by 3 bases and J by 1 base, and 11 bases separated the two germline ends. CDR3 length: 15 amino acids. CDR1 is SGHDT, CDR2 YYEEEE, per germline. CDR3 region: CASSSSGKSNQPQHF. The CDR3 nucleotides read TGTGCCAGCAGCTCATCTGGGAAAAGCAATCAGCCCCAGCATTTT. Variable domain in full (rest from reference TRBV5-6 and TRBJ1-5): DAGVTQSPTHLIKTRGQQVTLRCSPKSGHDTVSWYQQALGQGPQFIFQYYEEEERQRGNFPDRFSGHQFPNYSSELNVNALLLGDSALYLCASSSSGKSNQPQHFGDGTRLSIL.

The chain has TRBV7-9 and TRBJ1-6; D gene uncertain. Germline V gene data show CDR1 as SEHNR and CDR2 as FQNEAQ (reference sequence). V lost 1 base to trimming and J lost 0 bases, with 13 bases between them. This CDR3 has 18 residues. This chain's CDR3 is CASSLGERASSYNSPLHF. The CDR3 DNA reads TGTGCCAGCAGCTTAGGGGAACGAGCCAGCTCCTATAATTCACCCCTCCACTTT.

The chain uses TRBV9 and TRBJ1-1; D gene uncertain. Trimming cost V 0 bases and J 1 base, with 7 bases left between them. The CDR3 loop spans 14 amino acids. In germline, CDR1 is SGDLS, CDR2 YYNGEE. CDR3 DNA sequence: TGTGCCAGCAGCGTAGTTCACAGGAACACTGAAGCTTTCTTT. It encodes CASSVVHRNTEAFF.

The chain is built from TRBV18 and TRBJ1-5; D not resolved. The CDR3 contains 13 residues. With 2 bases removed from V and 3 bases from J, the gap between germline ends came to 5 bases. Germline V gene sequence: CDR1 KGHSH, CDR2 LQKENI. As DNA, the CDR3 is TGTGCCAGCTCACCAGGGGTCAATCAGCCCCAGCATTTT. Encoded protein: CASSPGVNQPQHF.

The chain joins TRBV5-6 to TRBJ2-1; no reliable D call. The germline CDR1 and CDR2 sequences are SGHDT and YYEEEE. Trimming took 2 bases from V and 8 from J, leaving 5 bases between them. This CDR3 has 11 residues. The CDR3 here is CASSFIDEQFF. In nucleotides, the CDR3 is TGTGCCAGCAGCTTCATCGATGAGCAGTTCTTC.

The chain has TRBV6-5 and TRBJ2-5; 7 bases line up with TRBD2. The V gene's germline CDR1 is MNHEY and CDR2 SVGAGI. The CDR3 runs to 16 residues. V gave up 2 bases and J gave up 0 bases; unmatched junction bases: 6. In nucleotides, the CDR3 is TGTGCCAGCAGTTACAGGGCGGGGGATTACCAAGAGACCCAGTACTTC. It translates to CASSYRAGDYQETQYF.

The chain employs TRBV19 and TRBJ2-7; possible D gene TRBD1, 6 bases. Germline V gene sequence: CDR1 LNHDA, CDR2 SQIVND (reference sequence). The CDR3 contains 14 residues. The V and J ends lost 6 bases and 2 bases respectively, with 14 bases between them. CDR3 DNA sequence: TGTGCCAGTAGGTCCACCGACAGGACCTACGAGCAGTACTTC. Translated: CASRSTDRTYEQYF.

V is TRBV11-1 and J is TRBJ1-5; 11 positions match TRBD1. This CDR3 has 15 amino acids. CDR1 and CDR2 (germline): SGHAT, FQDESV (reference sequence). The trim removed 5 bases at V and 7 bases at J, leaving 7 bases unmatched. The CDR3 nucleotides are TGTGCCAGCAGCCGAGGGACAGGGGGATTACAGCCCCAGCATTTT. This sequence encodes CASSRGTGGLQPQHF.

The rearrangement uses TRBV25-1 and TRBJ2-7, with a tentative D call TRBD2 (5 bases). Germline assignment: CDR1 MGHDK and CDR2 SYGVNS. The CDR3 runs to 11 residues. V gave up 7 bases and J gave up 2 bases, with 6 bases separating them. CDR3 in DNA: TGTGCCAGCACCGGGGCCTACGAGCAGTACTTC. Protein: CASTGAYEQYF.

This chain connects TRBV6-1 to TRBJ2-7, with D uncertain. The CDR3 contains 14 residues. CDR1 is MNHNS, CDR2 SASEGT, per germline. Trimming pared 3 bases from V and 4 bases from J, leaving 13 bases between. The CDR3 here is CASSDLAVDYEQYF. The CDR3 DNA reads TGTGCCAGCAGTGACCTCGCGGTGGATTACGAGCAGTACTTC.

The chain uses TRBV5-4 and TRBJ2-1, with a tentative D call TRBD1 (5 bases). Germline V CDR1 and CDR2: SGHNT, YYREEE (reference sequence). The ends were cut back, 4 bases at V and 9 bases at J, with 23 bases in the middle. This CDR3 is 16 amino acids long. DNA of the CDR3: TGTGCCAGCAGCGCTTGGGGCCTTTTGGGGTATGGTGAGCAGTTCTTC. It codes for CASSAWGLLGYGEQFF.

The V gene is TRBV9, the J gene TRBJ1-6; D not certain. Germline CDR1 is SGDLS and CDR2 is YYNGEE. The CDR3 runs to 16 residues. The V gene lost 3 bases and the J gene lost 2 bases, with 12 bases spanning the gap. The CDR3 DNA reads TGTGCCAGCAGCGAAACAGATAATACCTATAATTCACCCCTCCACTTT. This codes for CASSETDNTYNSPLHF. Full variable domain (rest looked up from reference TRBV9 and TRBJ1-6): DSGVTQTPKHLITATGQRVTLRCSPRSGDLSVYWYQQSLDQGLQFLIQYYNGEERAKGNILERFSAQQFPDLHSELNLSSLELGDSALYFCASSETDNTYNSPLHFGNGTRLTVT.

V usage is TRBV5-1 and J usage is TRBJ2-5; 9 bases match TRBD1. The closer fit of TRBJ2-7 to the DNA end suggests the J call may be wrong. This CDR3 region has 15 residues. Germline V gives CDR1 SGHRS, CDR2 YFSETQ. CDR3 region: CASSLDRGPSYEQYF. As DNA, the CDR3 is TGCGCCAGCAGCTTGGACAGGGGGCCCTCCTACGAGCAGTACTTC.

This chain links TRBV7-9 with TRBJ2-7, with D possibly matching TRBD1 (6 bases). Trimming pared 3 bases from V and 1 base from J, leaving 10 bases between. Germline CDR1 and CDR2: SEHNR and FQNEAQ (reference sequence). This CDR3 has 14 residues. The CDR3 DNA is TGTGCCAGCAGCTTCTCCGGACAGTCCTACGAGCAGTACTTC. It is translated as CASSFSGQSYEQYF.

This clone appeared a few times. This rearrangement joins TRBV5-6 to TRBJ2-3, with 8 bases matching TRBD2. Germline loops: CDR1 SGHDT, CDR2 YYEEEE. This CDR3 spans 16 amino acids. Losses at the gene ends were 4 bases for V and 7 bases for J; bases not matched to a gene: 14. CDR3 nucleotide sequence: TGTGCCAGCAGCCCGATGGACGGGAGGGGAATTAATACGCAGTATTTT. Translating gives CASSPMDGRGINTQYF.